This entry features one T cell receptor (beta chain) sequence. The antigen is unknown. This sample was taken from a study of cytomegalovirus exposure and HLA in healthy donors. Study-level results: A list of 150 or so TCR beta chains associated with cytomegalovirus was given. CMV serostatus stood as the only immune exposure information on hand. The dataset shows that most TCR sequences were rare, while some public TCRs occurred in many donors. Accurate prediction of HLA-A and HLA-B alleles (for most subjects) was reportedly achieved from TCR beta sequences.

Both 60 Vbeta primers and 13 Jbeta primers went into the PCR. Here immunoSEQ multiplex PCR was the method, and the copy in TCRdb shows in-frame clones only, minus some. The sample table sets out about 200,000 clones. The TCR sequence derives from a man aged 25 to 40 in good health and CMV-seronegative. Specimen: PBMCs.

CDR3 region: CASSGVEGLGNTIYF. CDR3 nucleotides: TGTGCCAGCAGTGGGGTTGAGGGATTAGGAAACACCATATATTTT. The chain is built from TRBV28 and TRBJ1-3; D ambiguous. The ends were cut back, 5 bases at V and 4 bases at J, with 15 bases in the middle. Germline CDR1 and CDR2: MDHEN and SYDVKM. The CDR3 spans 15 residues.